Detailed here is one TCR beta chain. In its sample, this clonotype was seen a few times. Its antigen is unknown. No base quality information exists; no much larger clone differs at one position. For CDR1 and CDR2, the germline V gene lists SGHRS and YFSETQ. The CDR3 runs 14 residues from the cysteine to the phenylalanine. Only CDR3 DNA remains: 42 bases, in frame from the first base. V is pared back by 0 bases and J by 1 base, with 7 bases lying between the germline termini. This record comes from a study of response to subunit inactivated influenza vaccine listed by TCRdb under 2018. Background on the whole study: Deep quantitative profiling of the T cell receptor repertoire was used in the study to follow responses to a trivalent subunit inactivated influenza vaccine. What the study reported, not specific to this receptor: The authors suggested that each seasonal influenza vaccination may recruit only a limited number of new T cells.

The library came from RT-PCR. The reads were generated on an Illumina HiSeq 2500. The public sequencing data were trimmed at Q25 with fastp and processed into clonotypes with MiXCR by TCRdb, which kept only in-frame beta chains. Each CDR3 protein appears once, grouped with its most common genes and DNA. Within this sample are hundreds of thousands of distinct CDR3 sequences, with around 25% of them counted one time only. The ten largest clones represent over 1.5% of the sample. The sample consisted of CD4+ T cells sorted from PBMCs, taken roughly 5 days after vaccination. This TCR was sampled from a man between 45 and 60 years old who received an inactivated influenza vaccine. Donor details come from another sample of the same person, matched by shared clones. Rearrangement joined TRBV5-1 to TRBJ1-1; no D gene can be assigned with confidence. The CDR3 protein sequence reads: CASSLESGNTEAFF. The DNA reads TGCGCCAGCAGCTTGGAATCAGGGAACACTGAAGCTTTCTTT. The CDR3 plus the reference TRBV5-1 and TRBJ1-1 genes for the other parts give the full variable domain: KAGVTQTPRYLIKTRGQQVTLSCSPISGHRSVSWYQQTPGQGLQFLFEYFSETQRNKGNFPGRFSGRQFSNSRSEMNVSTLELGDSALYLCASSLESGNTEAFFGQGTRLTVV.